The source of this TCR beta chain is a study of CXCR3-negative and CXCR3-positive naive CD8 T cells. Study-wide results and limits: Naive cells positive for CXCR3 carried more hydrophobic TRB CDR3s than CXCR3-negative ones. CXCR3-negative and CXCR3-positive naive cells shared comparable TRBV-TRBJ usage, but memory cells did not.

UMI labels and 5' RACE were used to prepare the TRB cDNA libraries. From its re-call of the 5' RACE reads, TCRdb lists each CDR3 protein once, without DNA. The listing contains some 150,000 distinct CDR3 sequences. On this clonotype itself: Its antigen is not known.

Germline V gene sequence: CDR1 SQVTM, CDR2 ANQGSEA. This CDR3 spans 14 amino acids. What was sequenced was naive CXCR3+ CD8+ T cells from blood. Noted subset: CD45RO-CCR7+CD27+CD95- naive CD8+ T cells expressing CXCR3 (TNR3+). This chain connects TRBV29-1 to TRBJ2-1. This TCR came from a human donor in good health. Some clones in this sample may be carry-over from other donors' samples. The CDR3 spells CSVEDLQGSNEQFF.